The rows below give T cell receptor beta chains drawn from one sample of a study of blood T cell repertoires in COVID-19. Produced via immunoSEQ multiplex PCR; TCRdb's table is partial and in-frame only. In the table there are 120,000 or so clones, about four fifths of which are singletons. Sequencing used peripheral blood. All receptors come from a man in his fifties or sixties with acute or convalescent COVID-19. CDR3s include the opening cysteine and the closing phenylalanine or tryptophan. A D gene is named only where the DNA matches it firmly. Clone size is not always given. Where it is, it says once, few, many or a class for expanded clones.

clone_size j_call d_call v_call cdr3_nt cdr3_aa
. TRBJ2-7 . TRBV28 TGTGCCAGCACTAGAACTCTACCGGGAGTATACGAGCAGTACTTC CASTRTLPGVYEQYF
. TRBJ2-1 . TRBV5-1 TGCGCCAGCAGCTTGGCTCTAGGGGGGGAAAGAAATGAGCAGTTCTTC CASSLALGGERNEQFF
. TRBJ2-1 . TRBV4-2 TGTGCCAGCAGCCGCACCACAGGGATCAATGAGCAGTTCTTC CASSRTTGINEQFF
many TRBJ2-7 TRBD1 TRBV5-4 TGTGCCAGCAGGCCAGGGGACAGGGTGCACGAGCAGTACTTC CASRPGDRVHEQYF
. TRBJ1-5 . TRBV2 TGTGCCAGCAGCCTTAACAGAAATCAGCCCCAGCATTTT CASSLNRNQPQHF
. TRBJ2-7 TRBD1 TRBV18 TGTGCCAGCTCCTCCGGGACAGGGGGGGACTACGAGCAGTACTTC CASSSGTGGDYEQYF
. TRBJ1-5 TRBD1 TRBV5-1 TGCGCCAGCAGCTTGGCCCCGGGACAGGGGTATCAGCCCCAGCATTTT CASSLAPGQGYQPQHF
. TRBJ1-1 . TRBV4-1 TGCGCCAGCAGCCAAGTTGAGGGGGAGGGGGCTTTCTTT CASSQVEGEGAFF
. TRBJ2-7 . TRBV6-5 TGTGCCAGCATGGGGACACCGCGGGACGAGCAGTACTTC CASMGTPRDEQYF
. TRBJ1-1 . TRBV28 TGTGCCAGCAGTCCCCACAGGACGGTGAACACTGAAGCTTTCTTT CASSPHRTVNTEAFF
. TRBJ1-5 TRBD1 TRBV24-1 TGTGCCACCAGTGACTCAAGACAGGGGGCTTTGGGGCAGCCCCAGCATTTT CATSDSRQGALGQPQHF
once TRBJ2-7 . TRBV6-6 TGTGCCAGCACCCTAGAGCCCTCCTACGAGCAGTACTTC CASTLEPSYEQYF
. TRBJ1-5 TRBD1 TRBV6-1 TGTGCCAGCAGTGAGTACAGGGGGGGCAATCAGCCCCAGCATTTT CASSEYRGGNQPQHF
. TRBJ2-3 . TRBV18 TGTGCCAGCTCACCCCCAGGGGCGGGTCCAGATACGCAGTATTTT CASSPPGAGPDTQYF
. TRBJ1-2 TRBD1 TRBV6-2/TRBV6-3 TGTGCCAGCAGCTCGACAGGGGTCTATGGCTACACCTTC CASSSTGVYGYTF
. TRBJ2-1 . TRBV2 TGTGCCAGCGGGTCGGGCAGCTGGAGTGGGGCGTTCTTC CASGSGSWSGAFF